The 11 T cell receptor beta chains listed next were all sequenced from one sample in a study of cytomegalovirus exposure and HLA in healthy donors. This PCR relied on a set of 60 Vbeta primers and 13 Jbeta primers. Clones were sequenced by immunoSEQ multiplex PCR, and TCRdb holds only the in-frame ones, with some missing. The repertoire shows about 55,000 clones; the top ten hold around 10%. Sequencing was performed on PBMCs. These receptors all come from a man aged 45-65 years in good health and CMV-seropositive.

V gene TRBV6-5 combines with J gene TRBJ2-5; a possible D gene is TRBD1 (6 bases). The length of the CDR3 is 14 residues. V was cut by 6 bases and J by 7 bases, with 18 bases left in between. CDR1 and CDR2 (germline): MNHEY, SVGAGI. For the CDR3, the DNA is TGTGCCAGCAGACTTTCGAGGGACATTCGGACCCAGTACTTC. Its translation is CASRLSRDIRTQYF.

The chain uses TRBV4-1 and TRBJ1-5; D call uncertain. The ends were cut back, 0 bases at V and 6 bases at J, with 15 bases in the middle. CDR1 is MGHRA and CDR2 is YSYEKL in the germline V gene. The CDR3 consists of 16 residues. DNA of the CDR3: TGCGCCAGCAGCCAAGATCATGGAGGAACCGTTCAGCCCCAGCATTTT. It yields the protein CASSQDHGGTVQPQHF.

V is TRBV5-1 and J is TRBJ2-7; 9 bases are a match to TRBD2. Germline V lookup: CDR1 SGHRS, CDR2 YFSETQ. J gave up 3 bases and V 0 bases, and 4 bases lay outside the gene matches. CDR3 size: 15 residues. CDR3 sequence (DNA): TGCGCCAGCAGCTTGGCTAGCGGGGCGAGCTACGAGCAGTACTTC. It translates to CASSLASGASYEQYF.

The chain is built from TRBV18 and TRBJ2-7; 14 bases are a match to TRBD2. CDR1 and CDR2 from the germline V gene are KGHSH and LQKENI. This CDR3 region has 16 residues. V was clipped by 6 bases and J by 4 bases; unmatched bases: 8. CDR3 sequence (DNA): TGTGCCAGCTCGCCGACCGGGACTAGCGGGAGTTACGAGCAGTACTTC. The encoded protein is CASSPTGTSGSYEQYF.

The chain recombines TRBV19 with TRBJ1-2, with TRBD1 identical over 7 bases. The CDR3 extends over 13 amino acids. Trimming cost V 5 bases and J 4 bases; bases outside gene matches: 4. Germline V gene data show CDR1 as LNHDA and CDR2 as SQIVND (reference sequence). CDR3 in DNA: TGTGCCAGTAGTCCTGACAGGGTCTATGGCTACACCTTC. It specifies CASSPDRVYGYTF.

The CDR3 spells CASSQDRGLHNEQFF. In DNA form, the CDR3 reads TGCGCCAGCAGCCAAGATCGGGGACTCCACAATGAGCAGTTCTTC. This rearrangement joins TRBV4-3 to TRBJ2-1; weak D call: TRBD2 (6 bases). The CDR3 consists of 15 residues. Trimming stripped 0 bases from V and 5 bases from J, with 11 bases between. Germline loops: CDR1 LGHNA, CDR2 YSLEER.

The chain has TRBV18 and TRBJ1-1; TRBD1 is a possible D gene (6 bases). Trimming took 2 bases from V and 11 from J, leaving 9 bases between them. Germline V gene sequence: CDR1 KGHSH, CDR2 LQKENI. The CDR3 length is 11 residues. The CDR3 DNA sequence: TGTGCCAGCTCACCAGGGGGCACTGCTTTCTTT. The encoded protein is CASSPGGTAFF.

The V call is TRBV4-3, the J call TRBJ1-1; D uncertain. V gave up 0 bases and J gave up 0 bases, with 11 bases separating them. Germline V CDR1 and CDR2: LGHNA, YSLEER. The CDR3 consists of 16 residues. The DNA for the CDR3 is TGCGCCAGCAGCCAAGATGAGAGGCAGTTGAACACTGAAGCTTTCTTT. It translates to CASSQDERQLNTEAFF.

The J gene is TRBJ2-1, the V gene TRBV11-2, with 12 bases aligning to TRBD2. The germline gives CDR1 SGHAT, CDR2 FQNNGV. With 3 bases clipped from V and 6 bases from J, the junction kept 9 bases outside the gene matches. The length of the CDR3 is 17 residues. The CDR3 coding sequence is TGTGCCAGCAGCTTCCCTCGACTAGCGGGAGTTACCAATGAGCAGTTCTTC. Its protein is CASSFPRLAGVTNEQFF. The complete variable domain, with remaining parts taken from reference TRBV11-2 and TRBJ2-1, reads EAGVAQSPRYKIIEKRQSVAFWCNPISGHATLYWYQQILGQGPKLLIQFQNNGVVDDSQLPKDRFSAERLKGVDSTLKIQPAKLEDSAVYLCASSFPRLAGVTNEQFFGPGTRLTVL.

CDR3 nucleotides: TGTGCCAGCAGGAGCCGAGGAGCGGGGGGCGAGCAGTACTTC. Translated, it gives CASRSRGAGGEQYF. This sequence joins TRBV6-5 and TRBJ2-7; 9 bases are shared with TRBD2. This CDR3 has 14 amino acids. The germline gives CDR1 MNHEY, CDR2 SVGAGI. J was trimmed by 6 bases and V by 6 bases; bases with no gene match: 9.

The V call is TRBV7-6, the J call TRBJ2-2; D unclear. The CDR3 sequence is 14 residues long. Trimming left V 8 bases short and J 4 bases short, with 14 bases between. The germline V gene has CDR1 SGHVS and CDR2 FNYEAQ. The CDR3 is CASRPREPTGELFF. The CDR3 DNA is TGTGCCAGCCGTCCTCGAGAACCCACCGGGGAGCTGTTTTTT.